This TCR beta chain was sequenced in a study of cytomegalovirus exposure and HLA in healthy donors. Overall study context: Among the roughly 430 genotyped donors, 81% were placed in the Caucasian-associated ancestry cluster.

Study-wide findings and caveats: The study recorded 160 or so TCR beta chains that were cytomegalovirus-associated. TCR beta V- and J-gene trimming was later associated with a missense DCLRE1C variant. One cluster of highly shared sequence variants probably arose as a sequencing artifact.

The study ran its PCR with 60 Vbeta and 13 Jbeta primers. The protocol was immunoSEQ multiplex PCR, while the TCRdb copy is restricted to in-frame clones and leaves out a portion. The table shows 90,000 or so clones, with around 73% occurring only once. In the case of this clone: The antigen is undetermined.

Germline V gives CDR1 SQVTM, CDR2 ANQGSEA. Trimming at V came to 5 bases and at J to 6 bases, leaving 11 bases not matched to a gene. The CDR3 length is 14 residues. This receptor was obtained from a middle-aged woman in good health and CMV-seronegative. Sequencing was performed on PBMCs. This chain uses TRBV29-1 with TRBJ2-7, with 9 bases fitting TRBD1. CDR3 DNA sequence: TGCAGCGTTAATCCGGGACAGGGAATAGGCGAGCAGTACTTC. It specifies CSVNPGQGIGEQYF.